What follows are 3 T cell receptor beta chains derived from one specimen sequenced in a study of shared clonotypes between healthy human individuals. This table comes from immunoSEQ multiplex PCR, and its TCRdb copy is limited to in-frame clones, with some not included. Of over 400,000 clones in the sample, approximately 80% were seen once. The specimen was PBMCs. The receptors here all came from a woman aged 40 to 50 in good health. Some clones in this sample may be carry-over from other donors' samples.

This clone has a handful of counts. CDR3 coding DNA: TGTGCCAGCAGCTTGGCCGGACGAAGACTAGCGGGAGCCTACGAGCAGTACTTC. This encodes CASSLAGRRLAGAYEQYF. The chain has TRBV5-4 and TRBJ2-7; 12 bases are a match to TRBD2. This CDR3 is 18 amino acids long. Germline values: CDR1 SGHNT, CDR2 YYREEE (reference sequence). Trimming removed 0 bases from V and 2 bases from J; junction bases left unmatched: 9.

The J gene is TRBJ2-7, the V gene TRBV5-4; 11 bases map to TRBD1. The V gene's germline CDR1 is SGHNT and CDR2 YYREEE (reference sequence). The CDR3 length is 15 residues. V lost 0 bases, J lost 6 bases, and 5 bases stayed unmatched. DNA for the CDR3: TGTGCCAGCAGCTTGGGGGACAGGGGGTATCTCGAGCAGTACTTC. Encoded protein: CASSLGDRGYLEQYF.

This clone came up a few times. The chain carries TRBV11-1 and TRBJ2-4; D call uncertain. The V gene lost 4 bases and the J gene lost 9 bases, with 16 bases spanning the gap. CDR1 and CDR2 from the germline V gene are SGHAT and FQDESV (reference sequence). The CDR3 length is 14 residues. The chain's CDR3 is CASSSATDTGIQYF. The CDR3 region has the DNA TGTGCCAGCAGCTCAGCCACTGACACGGGCATTCAGTACTTC.